The T cell receptor beta chain under discussion was sequenced for a study of siplizumab effects on memory and regulatory T cells (dated by TCRdb to the late 2010s). Study-level background: The study examined how the anti-CD2 antibody siplizumab affects alloreactive T-cell subsets in allogeneic mixed lymphocyte reactions built from human PBMCs.

What the research found in general, with its limitations: Siplizumab significantly reduced the cumulative frequency of alloreactive sequences traceable to unstimulated CD4+ memory T cells. Because sequences below about 10^-5 frequency were poorly captured, only a minor fraction of alloreactive clones could be mapped to unstimulated subsets. Among mappable alloreactive CD4+ clones, the Treg-derived fraction averaged around 63% with siplizumab versus 26.9% in control reactions. The suppressive function of proliferating Tregs from siplizumab cultures was not functionally confirmed. Unstimulated naive T cells appeared to be more diverse than memory T cells, and naive cells seemed to make a substantial contribution to the alloresponse. A naive or memory phenotype could not be assigned to roughly 80-97% of proliferating CD4+ or CD8+ clones.

About this clone itself: The target of this receptor is not known. The record has no base qualities; no much larger clone is one base away.

The receptor library was made with the immunoSEQ multiplex PCR assay. The deep sequencing platform assayed about 10^5 TCR templates per sample. Genomic DNA extracted from sorted T cells was the material used for TCRbeta CDR3 sequencing. From the authors' description of their analysis: The R programming language was used for the clonal analysis of the TCRbeta CDR3 data. Unstimulated samples were compared with post-reaction CFSE-low samples to define alloreactive CD4+ and CD8+ clones. By matching sequences to the repertoires of sorted unstimulated Treg and non-Treg cells, each alloreactive CD4+ clone was assigned a regulatory or non-regulatory origin. TCRdb carries this immuneACCESS record with in-frame sequences only. Its versions omit some clonotypes, under half of them owing to an unresolved V gene in the studies checked, with the rest unexplained. That table is the source of V, J and clone size, and D and trimming were worked out from the DNA. This sample is represented by 55,000 to 70,000 clones; more than 80% of them were singletons. About 40% of the sample is taken by the ten largest.

Sorted unstimulated T cells, along with proliferating T cells recovered from mixed lymphocyte reactions, underwent TCRbeta CDR3 sequencing. Fresh whole blood from approximately ten HLA-typed healthy donors was used to isolate PBMCs. The sequence was obtained from a human donor in good health. Material: CD8+ T cells sorted from blood.

The CDR3 reads CAWVPGQGDQYF. The nucleotides are TGTGCCTGGGTCCCGGGACAGGGGGACCAGTACTTC. This chain is built from TRBV30 and TRBJ2-5; 11 middle bases align to TRBD1. The germline V gene (reference sequence) specifies GTSNPN as CDR1 and SVGIG as CDR2. CDR3 length: 12 amino acids, cysteine to phenylalanine. The read is trimmed to its CDR3 DNA, 36 bases read in frame from base 1. V trim: 5 bases; J trim: 10 bases; unmatched bases: 6. Beyond the CDR3, the reference TRBV30 and TRBJ2-5 genes provide the residues; the full variable domain reads: SQTIHQWPATLVQPVGSPLSLECTVEGTSNPNLYWYRQAAGRGLQLLFYSVGIGQISSEVPQNLSASRPQDRQFILSSKKLLLSDSGFYLCAWVPGQGDQYFGPGTRLLVL.